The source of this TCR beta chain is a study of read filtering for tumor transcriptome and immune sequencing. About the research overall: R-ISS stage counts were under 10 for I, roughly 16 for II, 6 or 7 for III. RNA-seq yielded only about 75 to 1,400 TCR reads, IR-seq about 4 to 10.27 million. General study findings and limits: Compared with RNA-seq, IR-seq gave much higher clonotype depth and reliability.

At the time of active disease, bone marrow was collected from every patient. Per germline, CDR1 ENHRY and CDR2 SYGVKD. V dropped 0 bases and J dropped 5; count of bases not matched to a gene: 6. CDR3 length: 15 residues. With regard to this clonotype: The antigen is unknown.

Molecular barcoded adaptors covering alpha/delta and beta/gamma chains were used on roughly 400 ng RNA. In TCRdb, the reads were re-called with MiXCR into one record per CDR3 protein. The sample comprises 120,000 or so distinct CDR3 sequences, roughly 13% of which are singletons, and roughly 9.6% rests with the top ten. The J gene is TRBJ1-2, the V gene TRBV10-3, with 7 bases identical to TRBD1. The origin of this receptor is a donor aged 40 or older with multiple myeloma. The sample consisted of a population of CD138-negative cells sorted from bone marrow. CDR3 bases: TGTGCCATCAGTGAGTCGATGGAGACAGGGTATGGCTACACCTTC. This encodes CAISESMETGYGYTF.